This T cell receptor beta chain was observed in a study of blood T cell repertoires in COVID-19. Study-wide background: The United States, Italy and Spain supplied acute and convalescent COVID-19 samples. PBMCs, B-cell-depleted T cells, or T cells were the source of the cDNA or gDNA that made up the material.

Per the authors' pipeline: Amplifying reference gene primers gave estimates of nucleated cell counts. The table came from immunoSEQ multiplex PCR; TCRdb's copy has only in-frame clones and leaves some out. The V and J calls and the clone size are those of that table, but D and trimming were determined from the DNA. The sample yields approximately 280,000 clones, around nine tenths seen once. V lost 4 bases, J lost 2 bases, and 14 bases stayed unmatched. The length of the CDR3 is 19 residues. Germline CDR1 is SGHRS and CDR2 is YFSETQ. The Seattle patients joined while their infection was active and were tracked longitudinally afterward.

This rearrangement joins TRBV5-1 to TRBJ1-3; TRBD1 matches at 11 bases. Sequenced sample: peripheral blood. The receptor comes from a woman aged 25 to 39 with COVID-19, enrolled during active disease. CDR3 bases: TGCGCCAGCAGCCCGGGGGTAGTCGGACAGGGGGCTCCTGGAAACACCATATATTTT. This sequence encodes CASSPGVVGQGAPGNTIYF.